The subject of this entry is one TCR beta chain. This sample is part of a study of blood T cell repertoires in COVID-19. Study-level background: There were acute and convalescent COVID-19 samples, and they came from the United States, Italy and Spain. The cDNA or gDNA used as material had been derived from T cells, B-cell-depleted T cells, or PBMCs.

Original data processing: Quantification of nucleated cells was approximated via reference gene primer amplification. Clones were sequenced by immunoSEQ multiplex PCR, and TCRdb holds only the in-frame ones, with some missing. V, J and clone size are those of that table, while D and trimming were read from the DNA. The sample records approximately 280,000 clones, about nine tenths being singletons. The germline V gene encodes CDR1 MNHEY and CDR2 SMNVEV (reference sequence). With V trimmed by 1 base and J by 7 bases, 7 bases remained unmatched. This CDR3 contains 14 residues. This receptor was obtained from a woman in her fifties or sixties with acute or convalescent COVID-19. This chain uses TRBV27 with TRBJ2-7; 7 bases match TRBD1. The source material was peripheral blood. CDR3 region: CASSLWTGAKEQYF. The CDR3 nucleotides are TGTGCCAGCAGTTTATGGACAGGTGCTAAGGAGCAGTACTTC.